This T cell receptor beta chain was profiled in a study of identifying expanded T cells in peripheral blood. About this clone: The antigen is not known.

Generated by immunoSEQ multiplex PCR, the TCRdb table keeps only in-frame clones and is missing some. The table lists about 110,000 clones, about 88% of them singletons. This CDR3 region has 13 residues. CDR1 and CDR2 (germline): MDHEN, SYDVKM. The V end lost 5 bases, the J end lost 5 bases, and 10 bases lay between the germline ends. Findings and limits, study-wide: Technical replicates showed around 1.3 changed clones; roughly two weeks 15 to 20; four weeks 19. Variance in clone template counts between roughly 2-week samples significantly increased with total template count across all healthy donors.

Collection occurred without any documented infections or immune events in donors. The V and J genes are TRBV28 and TRBJ2-1, with D possibly TRBD1 on 6 matching bases. Sequences were obtained from blood. This clonotype was obtained from a person aged 18 to 70 in good health. The CDR3 nucleotides are TGTGCCAGCAGTCCCTCAGGGGACAATGAGCAGTTCTTC. It yields the protein CASSPSGDNEQFF.